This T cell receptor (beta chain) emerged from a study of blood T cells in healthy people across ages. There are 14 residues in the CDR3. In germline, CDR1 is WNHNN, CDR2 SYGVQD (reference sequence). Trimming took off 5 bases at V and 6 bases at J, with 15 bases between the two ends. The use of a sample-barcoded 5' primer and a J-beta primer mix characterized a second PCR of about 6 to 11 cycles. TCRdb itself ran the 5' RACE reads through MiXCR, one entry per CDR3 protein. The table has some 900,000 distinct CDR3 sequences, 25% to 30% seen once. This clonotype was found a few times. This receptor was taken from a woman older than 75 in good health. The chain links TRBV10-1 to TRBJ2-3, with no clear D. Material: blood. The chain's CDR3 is CASSHPTQQDTQYF. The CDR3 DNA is TGCGCCAGCAGTCACCCCACCCAGCAGGATACGCAGTATTTT.